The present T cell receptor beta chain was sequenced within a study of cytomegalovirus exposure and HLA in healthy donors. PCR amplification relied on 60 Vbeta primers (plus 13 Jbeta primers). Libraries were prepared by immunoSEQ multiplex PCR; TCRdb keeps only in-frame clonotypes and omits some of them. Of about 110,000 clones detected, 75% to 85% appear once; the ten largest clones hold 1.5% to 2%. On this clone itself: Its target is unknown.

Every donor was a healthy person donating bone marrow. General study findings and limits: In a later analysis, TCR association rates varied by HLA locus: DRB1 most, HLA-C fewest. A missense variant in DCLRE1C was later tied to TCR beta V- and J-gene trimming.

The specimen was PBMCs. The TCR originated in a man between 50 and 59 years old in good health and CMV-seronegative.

The CDR3 protein is CAWSFPDSYGYTF. As DNA, the CDR3 is TGTGCCTGGAGTTTCCCCGACAGCTATGGCTACACCTTC. The chain has TRBV30 and TRBJ1-2; perhaps TRBD1 as D (5 bases). V lost 2 bases and J lost 4, with 11 bases in between. CDR1 is GTSNPN and CDR2 is SVGIG in the germline V gene (reference sequence). CDR3 length equals 13 residues.